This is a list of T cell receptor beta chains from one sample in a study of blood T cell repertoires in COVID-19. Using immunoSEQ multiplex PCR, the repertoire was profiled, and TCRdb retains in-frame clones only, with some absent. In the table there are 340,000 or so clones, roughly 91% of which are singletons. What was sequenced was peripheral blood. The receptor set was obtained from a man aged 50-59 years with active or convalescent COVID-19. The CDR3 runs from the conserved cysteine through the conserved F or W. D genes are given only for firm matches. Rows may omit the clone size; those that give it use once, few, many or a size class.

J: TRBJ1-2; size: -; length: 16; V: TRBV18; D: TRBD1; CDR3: CASSLGQGAGNYGYTF; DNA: TGTGCCAGCTCACTTGGACAGGGGGCAGGAAACTATGGCTACACCTTC
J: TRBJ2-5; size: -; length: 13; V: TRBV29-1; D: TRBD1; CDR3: CSVRQGAWETQYF; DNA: TGCAGCGTTCGACAGGGGGCTTGGGAGACCCAGTACTTC
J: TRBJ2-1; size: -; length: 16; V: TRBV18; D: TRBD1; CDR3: CASSPPGTGNRNEQFF; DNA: TGTGCCAGCTCACCACCCGGGACAGGCAACCGCAATGAGCAGTTCTTC
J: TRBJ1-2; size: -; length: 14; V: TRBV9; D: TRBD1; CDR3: CASSDDRDNYGYTF; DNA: TGTGCCAGCAGCGACGACAGGGATAACTATGGCTACACCTTC
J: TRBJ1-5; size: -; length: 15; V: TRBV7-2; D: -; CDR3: CASSLAAVSNQPQHF; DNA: TGTGCCAGCAGCTTAGCGGCAGTTAGCAATCAGCCCCAGCATTTT
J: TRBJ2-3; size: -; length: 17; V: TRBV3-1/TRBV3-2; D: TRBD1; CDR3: CASSRSGGQGTGDTQYF; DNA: TGTGCCAGCAGCCGATCTGGGGGACAGGGAACAGGAGATACGCAGTATTTT
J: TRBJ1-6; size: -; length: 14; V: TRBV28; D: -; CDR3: CASSSEGANSPLHF; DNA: TGTGCCAGCAGTTCAGAAGGGGCCAATTCACCCCTCCACTTT
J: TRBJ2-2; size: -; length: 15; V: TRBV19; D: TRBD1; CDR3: CASTNQGVSTGELFF; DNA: TGTGCCAGTACCAACCAGGGGGTGAGCACCGGGGAGCTGTTTTTT
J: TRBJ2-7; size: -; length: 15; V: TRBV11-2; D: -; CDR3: CASSLAATGSTSRYF; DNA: TGTGCCAGCAGCTTAGCTGCGACAGGTTCTACGAGCAGATACTTC
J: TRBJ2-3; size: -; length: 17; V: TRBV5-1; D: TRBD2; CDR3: CASSSAGLAGVTDTQYF; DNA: TGCGCCAGCAGCTCCGCTGGACTAGCGGGAGTGACAGATACGCAGTATTTT
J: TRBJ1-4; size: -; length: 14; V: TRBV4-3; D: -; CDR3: CASSQETGREKLFF; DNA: TGCGCCAGCAGCCAAGAAACAGGGCGGGAAAAACTGTTTTTT
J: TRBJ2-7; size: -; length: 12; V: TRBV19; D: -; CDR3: CASSHGGYEQYF; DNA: TGTGCCAGTAGCCACGGGGGCTACGAGCAGTACTTC
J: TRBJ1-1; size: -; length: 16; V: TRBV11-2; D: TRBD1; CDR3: CASSPDRGPSSTEAFF; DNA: TGTGCCAGCAGCCCGGACAGGGGGCCGTCTAGCACTGAAGCTTTCTTT
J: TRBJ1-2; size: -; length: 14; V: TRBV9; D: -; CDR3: CASSVASANYGYTF; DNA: TGTGCCAGCAGCGTAGCGTCCGCTAACTATGGCTACACCTTC
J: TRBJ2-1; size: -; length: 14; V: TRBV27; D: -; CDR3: CASSFTRAYNEQFF; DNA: TGTGCCAGCAGTTTTACGAGGGCCTACAATGAGCAGTTCTTC
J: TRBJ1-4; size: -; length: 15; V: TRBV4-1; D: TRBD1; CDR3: CASSQGDRYNEKLFF; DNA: TGCGCCAGCAGCCAAGGGGACAGATATAATGAAAAACTGTTTTTT
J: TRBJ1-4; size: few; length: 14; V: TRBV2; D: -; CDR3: CASSDRGFNEKLFF; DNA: TGTGCCAGCAGTGACAGGGGTTTTAATGAAAAACTGTTTTTT
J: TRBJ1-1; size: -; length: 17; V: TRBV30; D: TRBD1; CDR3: CAWSPGQGISRHTEAFF; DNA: TGTGCCTGGAGCCCGGGACAGGGGATTTCGAGGCACACTGAAGCTTTCTTT